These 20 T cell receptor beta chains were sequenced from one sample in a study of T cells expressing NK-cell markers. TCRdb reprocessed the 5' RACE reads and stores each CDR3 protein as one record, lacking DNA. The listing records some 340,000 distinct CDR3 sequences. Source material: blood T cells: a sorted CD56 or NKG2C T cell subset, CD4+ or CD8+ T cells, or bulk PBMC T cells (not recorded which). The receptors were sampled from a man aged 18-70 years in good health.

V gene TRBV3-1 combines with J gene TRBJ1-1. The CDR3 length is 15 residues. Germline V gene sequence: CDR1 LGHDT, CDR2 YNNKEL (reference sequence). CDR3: CASRKSDTLNTEAFF.

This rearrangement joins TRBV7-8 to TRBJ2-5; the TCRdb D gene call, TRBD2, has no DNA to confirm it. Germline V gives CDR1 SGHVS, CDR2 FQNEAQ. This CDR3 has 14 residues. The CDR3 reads CASSKRLDKETQYF.

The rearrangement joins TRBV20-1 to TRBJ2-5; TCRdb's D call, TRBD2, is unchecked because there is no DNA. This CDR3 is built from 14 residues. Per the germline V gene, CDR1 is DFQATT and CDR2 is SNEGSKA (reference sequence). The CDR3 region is CSAQTGTSGVIQYF.

The CDR3 is CASSLKPQGAAGYTF. The rearrangement joins TRBV27 to TRBJ1-2; no DNA is available, so the TRBD1 call from TCRdb remains unchecked. The CDR3 has 15 residues. Germline values: CDR1 MNHEY, CDR2 SMNVEV (reference sequence).

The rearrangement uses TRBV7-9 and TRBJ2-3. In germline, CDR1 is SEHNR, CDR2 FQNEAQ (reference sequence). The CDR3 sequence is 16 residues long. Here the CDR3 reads CASSLVVYGGTDTQYF.

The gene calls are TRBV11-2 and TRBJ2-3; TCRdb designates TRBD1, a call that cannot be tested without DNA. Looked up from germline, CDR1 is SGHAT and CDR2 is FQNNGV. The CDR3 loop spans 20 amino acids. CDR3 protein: CASSLGWWTGGLATTDTQYF.

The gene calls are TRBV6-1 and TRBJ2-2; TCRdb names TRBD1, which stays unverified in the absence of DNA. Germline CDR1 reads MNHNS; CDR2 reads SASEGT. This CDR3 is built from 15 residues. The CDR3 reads CASTKLRGRSGELFF.

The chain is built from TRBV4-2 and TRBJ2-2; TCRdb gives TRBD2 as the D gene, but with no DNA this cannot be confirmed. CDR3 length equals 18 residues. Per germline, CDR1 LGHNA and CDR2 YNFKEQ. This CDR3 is CASSPGTSGGGNTGELFF.

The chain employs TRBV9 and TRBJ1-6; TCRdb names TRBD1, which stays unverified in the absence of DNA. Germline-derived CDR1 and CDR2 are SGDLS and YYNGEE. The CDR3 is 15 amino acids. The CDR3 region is CASSVAERRASPLHF.

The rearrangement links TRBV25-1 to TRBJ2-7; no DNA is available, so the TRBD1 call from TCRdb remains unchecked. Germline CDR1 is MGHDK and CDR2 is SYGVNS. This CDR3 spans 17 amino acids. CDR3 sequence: CASSSAPGTAGSYEQYF.

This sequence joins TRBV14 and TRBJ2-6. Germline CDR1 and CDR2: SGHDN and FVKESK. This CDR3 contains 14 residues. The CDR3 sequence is CASSQVKGANVLTF. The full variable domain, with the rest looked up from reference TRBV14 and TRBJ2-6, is EAGVTQFPSHSVIEKGQTVTLRCDPISGHDNLYWYRRVMGKEIKFLLHFVKESKQDESGMPNNRFLAERTGGTYSTLKVQPAELEDSGVYFCASSQVKGANVLTFGAGSRLTVL.

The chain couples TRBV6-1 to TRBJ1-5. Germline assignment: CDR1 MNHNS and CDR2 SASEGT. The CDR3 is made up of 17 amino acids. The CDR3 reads CASSERSMGYSNQPQHF.

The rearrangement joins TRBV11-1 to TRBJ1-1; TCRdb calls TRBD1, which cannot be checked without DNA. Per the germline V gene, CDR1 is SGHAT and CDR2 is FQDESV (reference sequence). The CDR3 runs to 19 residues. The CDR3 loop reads CASSFLLKGQGVRNTEAFF.

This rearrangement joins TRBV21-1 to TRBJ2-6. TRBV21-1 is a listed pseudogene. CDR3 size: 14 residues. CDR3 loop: CASSNRSGANVLTF.

The CDR3 spells CASSAAHYYEQYF. V usage is TRBV2 and J usage is TRBJ2-7. This CDR3 contains 13 residues. The V gene's germline CDR1 is SNHLY and CDR2 FYNNEI. Full variable domain (missing parts from reference TRBV2 and TRBJ2-7): EPEVTQTPSHQVTQMGQEVILRCVPISNHLYFYWYRQILGQKVEFLVSFYNNEISEKSEIFDDQFSVERPDGSNFTLKIRSTKLEDSAMYFCASSAAHYYEQYFGPGTRLTVT.

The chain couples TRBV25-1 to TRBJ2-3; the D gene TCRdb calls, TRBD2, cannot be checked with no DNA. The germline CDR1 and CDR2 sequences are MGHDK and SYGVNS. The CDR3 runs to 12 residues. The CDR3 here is CASSAALNTQYF.

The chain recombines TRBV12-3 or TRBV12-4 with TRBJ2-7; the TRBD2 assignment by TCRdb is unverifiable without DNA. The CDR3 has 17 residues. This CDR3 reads CASSLETPSVRTYEQYF.

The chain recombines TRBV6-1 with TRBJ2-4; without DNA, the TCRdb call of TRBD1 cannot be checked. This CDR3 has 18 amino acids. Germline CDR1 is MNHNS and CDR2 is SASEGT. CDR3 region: CASSPDRGRAWAKNIQYF.

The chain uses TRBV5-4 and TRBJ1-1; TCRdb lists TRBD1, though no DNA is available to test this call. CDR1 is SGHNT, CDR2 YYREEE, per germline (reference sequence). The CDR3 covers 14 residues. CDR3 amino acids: CASSLTGNFGEAFF.

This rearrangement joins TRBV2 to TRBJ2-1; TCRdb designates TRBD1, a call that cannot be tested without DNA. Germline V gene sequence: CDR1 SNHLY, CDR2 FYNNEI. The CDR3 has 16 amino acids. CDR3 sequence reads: CASSTFSGSSGNEQFF.